The 13 T cell receptor beta chains in this list originate from one sample, sequenced in a study of blood T cell repertoires in COVID-19 (dated by TCRdb to 2019 to 2021). Libraries came from the immunoSEQ multiplex PCR assay. Sourced from immuneACCESS, this table was stored by TCRdb with only in-frame sequences that have V and J called. A share of the clones is absent; for the studies checked, an unresolved V gene accounts for under half, and the remainder has no known explanation. The sample yields 120,000 or so clones; about 87% were counted once. Jointly, the top ten make up 3% to 4.5% of the sample. The specimen sequenced was peripheral blood. All receptors come from an older woman with acute or convalescent COVID-19.

This chain uses TRBV12-3 or TRBV12-4 with TRBJ1-5; D is undetermined. CDR3 length: 13 amino acids. The V end lost 5 bases, the J end lost 6 bases, and 11 bases lay between the germline ends. The CDR3 DNA follows: TGTGCCAGCAGTCCCTTAGTCGGTCAGCCCCAGCATTTT. Translating it yields CASSPLVGQPQHF.

V is TRBV3-1 (or the pseudogene TRBV3-2) and J is TRBJ1-2, with 10 bases aligning to TRBD1. Germline lookup yields CDR1 LGHDT and CDR2 YNNKEL (reference sequence). This CDR3 is built from 15 residues. The V gene end was trimmed by 4 bases and the J gene end by 5 bases; junction bases not matched to a gene: 7. The CDR3 nucleotides read TGTGCCAGCAGCCCCCGACCGGGACAGGGGTATGGCTACACCTTC. Protein: CASSPRPGQGYGYTF.

V is TRBV11-2 and J is TRBJ2-5; the match to TRBD2 covers 11 bases. The V gene end was trimmed by 5 bases and the J gene end by 5 bases; junction bases not matched to a gene: 10. Germline V CDR1 and CDR2: SGHAT, FQNNGV. The CDR3 is 16 residues long. The CDR3 loop reads CASSPLSGRAWETQYF. As DNA, the CDR3 is TGTGCCAGCAGCCCCCTTAGCGGGAGGGCTTGGGAGACCCAGTACTTC. Full variable domain (missing parts from reference TRBV11-2 and TRBJ2-5): EAGVAQSPRYKIIEKRQSVAFWCNPISGHATLYWYQQILGQGPKLLIQFQNNGVVDDSQLPKDRFSAERLKGVDSTLKIQPAKLEDSAVYLCASSPLSGRAWETQYFGPGTRLLVL.

J is TRBJ1-2 and V is TRBV18; possible D gene TRBD1, 5 bases. V dropped 6 bases and J dropped 2 bases, with 16 bases sitting between them. The CDR3 is 15 amino acids. Germline CDR1 KGHSH, CDR2 LQKENI. CDR3 DNA: TGTGCCAGCTCGGGGGGAGGCCTCGGGAACTATGGCTACACCTTC. Translation: CASSGGGLGNYGYTF.

V usage is TRBV15 and J usage is TRBJ1-1, with D maybe TRBD1 (6 bases). V lost 3 bases to trimming and J lost 11 bases, with 16 bases between them. The germline gives CDR1 LNHNV, CDR2 YYDKDF (reference sequence). There are 13 residues in the CDR3. This CDR3 reads CATSSNRAGRAFF. The CDR3 nucleotides are TGTGCCACCAGCAGTAACAGGGCCGGGAGGGCTTTCTTT.

This CDR3 reads CASSEPGTSGDLGGKTQYF. The CDR3 DNA is TGTGCCAGCAGCGAACCCGGGACTAGCGGGGATCTGGGGGGAAAGACCCAGTACTTC. The gene calls are TRBV14 and TRBJ2-5; 13 nucleotides line up with TRBD2. Unmatched junction bases numbered 18, after V lost 5 bases and J lost 6 bases. The CDR3 runs 19 residues. The germline gives CDR1 SGHDN, CDR2 FVKESK.

This sequence joins TRBV10-1 and TRBJ1-2; a weak D match, TRBD1 (5 bases). The CDR3 runs 15 residues. The germline CDR1 and CDR2 sequences are WNHNN and SYGVQD (reference sequence). Between the trimmed V and J ends, which lost 2 bases and 4 bases, there was a span of 14 bases. The CDR3 reads CASSEGTGEVYGYTF. CDR3 nucleotide sequence: TGCGCCAGCAGTGAGGGAACAGGCGAAGTCTATGGCTACACCTTC.

The rearrangement joins TRBV12-5 to TRBJ1-3, with D possibly TRBD1 on 5 matching bases. Germline CDR1 is LGHNT and CDR2 is FRNRAP. The V gene lost 1 base and the J gene lost 4 bases, with 5 bases spanning the gap. The CDR3 has 13 amino acids. The CDR3 DNA is TGTGCTAGTGGTTTGGGACAGGGAAACACCATATATTTT. Protein product: CASGLGQGNTIYF.

CDR3 in amino acids: CASSITGIQETQYF. The CDR3 region has the DNA TGTGCCAGTAGCATTACAGGGATCCAAGAGACCCAGTACTTC. The genes are TRBV19 and TRBJ2-5, with D perhaps matching TRBD1 (6 bases). Germline V gene lookup returns CDR1 LNHDA and CDR2 SQIVND (reference sequence). V was clipped by 6 bases and J by 1 base, with 12 bases between them. There are 14 residues in the CDR3.

This chain joins TRBV5-4 and TRBJ1-6, with D perhaps matching TRBD1 (6 bases). Per the germline V gene, CDR1 is SGHNT and CDR2 is YYREEE (reference sequence). V lost 3 bases to trimming and J lost 6 bases, with 13 bases between them. The CDR3 runs to 15 residues. Here the CDR3 reads CASSSRTDFNSPLHF. The CDR3, as DNA: TGTGCCAGCAGCTCCCGGACAGACTTTAATTCACCCCTCCACTTT.

The J gene is TRBJ2-1, the V gene TRBV9, with 14 bases identical to TRBD2. The V segment lost 4 bases and the J segment 8 bases; nucleotides outside the gene matches: 2. CDR1 and CDR2 (germline): SGDLS, YYNGEE. This CDR3 contains 14 residues. CDR3: CASSRLAGGDEQFF. The CDR3 DNA reads TGTGCCAGCAGCCGACTAGCGGGAGGGGATGAGCAGTTCTTC.

The chain has TRBV25-1 and TRBJ2-7, with 10 bases lining up with TRBD2. CDR1 is MGHDK and CDR2 is SYGVNS in the germline V gene. This CDR3 spans 11 amino acids. The CDR3 DNA reads TGTGCCAGCAAACCTAGCGGGGGCACGGACGTC. It translates to CASKPSGGTDV.

The rearrangement links TRBV6-2 or TRBV6-3 to TRBJ2-5; maybe TRBD1 (6 bases). Germline CDR1 is MNHEY and CDR2 is SVGEGT. The CDR3 runs 16 residues. V gave up 6 bases and J gave up 1 base, with 18 bases separating them. CDR3 residues: CASSPSILDSQETQYF. The CDR3 DNA sequence: TGTGCCAGCAGCCCTTCTATATTGGACAGCCAAGAGACCCAGTACTTC.